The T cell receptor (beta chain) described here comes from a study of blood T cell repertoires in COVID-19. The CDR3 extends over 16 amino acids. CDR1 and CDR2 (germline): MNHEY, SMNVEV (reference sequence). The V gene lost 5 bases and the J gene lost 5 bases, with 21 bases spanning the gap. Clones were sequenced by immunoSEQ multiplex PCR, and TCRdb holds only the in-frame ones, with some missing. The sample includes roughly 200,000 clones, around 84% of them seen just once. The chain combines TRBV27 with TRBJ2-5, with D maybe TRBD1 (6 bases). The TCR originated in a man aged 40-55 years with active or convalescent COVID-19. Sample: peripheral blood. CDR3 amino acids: CASSAPGTKGMETQYF. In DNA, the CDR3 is TGTGCCAGCAGTGCACCCGGGACAAAGGGGATGGAGACCCAGTACTTC.